The 23 T cell receptor beta chains below come from one sample, sequenced in a study of T cells in Graves' hyperthyroidism and ophthalmopathy (dated by TCRdb to about 2019). Receptor amplification or capture employed multiplex PCR. TCRdb records Illumina HiSeq 2000 as the sequencer. TCR beta CDR3 regions were amplified from RNA transcripts. The first round of RT-PCR for the TCR CDR3 was performed with the HTBI primer set and the Qiagen OneStep RT-PCR kit. TCRdb reanalyzed the raw reads on its own, using fastp at Q25 for trimming and MiXCR for clone calling, and kept in-frame beta chains. Identical CDR3 protein sequences are pooled into one entry, listed with their most common genes and DNA. Across this sample there are a few hundred thousand distinct CDR3 sequences, with approximately 15% seen only once. The top ten clones comprise approximately 5.7% of the sample. Sequenced: blood. Every receptor here comes from a woman in her twenties or thirties with Graves' hyperthyroidism that later progressed to Graves' ophthalmopathy.

This clonotype was observed a single time. The CDR3 DNA sequence: TGTGCCAGCTCATCGGGACTAGTGAATGAGCAGTTCTTC. Protein sequence: CASSSGLVNEQFF. The chain recombines TRBV18 with TRBJ2-1; TRBD2 matches at 8 bases. There are 13 residues in the CDR3. With 5 bases clipped from V and 7 bases from J, the junction kept 4 bases outside the gene matches. Germline CDR1 and CDR2: KGHSH and LQKENI.

The chain joins TRBV19 to TRBJ1-5; unclear D gene. Germline values: CDR1 LNHDA, CDR2 SQIVND (reference sequence). V gave up 1 base and J gave up 4 bases, with 11 bases separating them. The CDR3 loop spans 15 amino acids. CDR3 region: CASSIAEGSNQPQHF. In nucleotides, the CDR3 is TGTGCCAGTAGTATAGCCGAGGGCAGTAATCAGCCCCAGCATTTT.

Of note for this clonotype: This sequence may be a read error, since a much larger clone differs from it by one base. This chain connects TRBV7-9 to TRBJ1-1, with 8 bases fitting TRBD1. J was trimmed by 4 bases and V by 6 bases; bases with no gene match: 10. CDR1 and CDR2 from the germline V gene are SEHNR and FQNEAQ (reference sequence). CDR3 length: 15 residues. CDR3 nucleotide sequence: TGTGCCAGCAGGCCCGAGACAGGGGATCGCACTGAAGCTTTCTTT. Amino acids: CASRPETGDRTEAFF.

The sample holds many counts of this clonotype. CDR3 in DNA: TGCAGCGTTGAAACCGACAGTCTCTACACCGGGGAGCTGTTTTTT. Protein sequence: CSVETDSLYTGELFF. The V and J genes are TRBV29-1 and TRBJ2-2; tentatively, D is TRBD1 (5 bases). The germline V gene encodes CDR1 SQVTM and CDR2 ANQGSEA. V lost 2 bases, J lost 3 bases, and 13 bases lay in between. The CDR3 is 15 amino acids.

This clonotype was seen at least ten times. The CDR3 loop is CASNFPGHHNEQFF. The CDR3 DNA is TGTGCCAGCAATTTTCCGGGACACCACAATGAGCAGTTCTTC. The genes are TRBV7-2 and TRBJ2-1; D possibly corresponds to TRBD1 (6 bases). Germline loops: CDR1 SGHTA, CDR2 FQGNSA. The CDR3 consists of 14 residues. V lost 7 bases to trimming and J lost 5 bases, with 15 bases between them.

This clonotype was counted between two and nine times. V is TRBV20-1 and J is TRBJ2-1; 8 positions agree with TRBD2. This CDR3 region has 14 residues. V shed 2 bases, J shed 9 bases, and the junction held 9 bases outside the gene matches. Germline V gene data show CDR1 as DFQATT and CDR2 as SNEGSKA (reference sequence). CDR3 protein: CSARRGLVATEQFF. CDR3 in DNA: TGCAGTGCTAGACGGGGACTAGTTGCCACTGAGCAGTTCTTC.

This clonotype came up many times. This chain joins TRBV19 and TRBJ1-2; D might be TRBD1 (5 bases). The V and J ends lost 5 bases and 3 bases respectively, with 13 bases between them. The CDR3 covers 14 residues. In germline, CDR1 is LNHDA, CDR2 SQIVND (reference sequence). The CDR3 spells CASSSADSYYGYTF. For the CDR3, the DNA is TGTGCCAGTAGTTCAGCCGACAGCTACTATGGCTACACCTTC.

This chain uses TRBV4-1 with TRBJ2-1; TRBD2 agrees at 7 bases. CDR1 and CDR2 (germline): MGHRA, YSYEKL. The CDR3 spans 12 residues. The V and J ends lost 2 bases and 12 bases, in that order; junction bases with no gene match: 4. The CDR3, as DNA: TGCGCCAGCAGCCAATCCGGACTAGGGCAGTTCTTC. Its translation: CASSQSGLGQFF.

This clonotype was counted many times. The chain uses TRBV20-1 and TRBJ1-2; D might be TRBD1 (5 bases). V lost 6 bases and J lost 6, with 17 bases in between. The CDR3 is 13 amino acids. CDR1 is DFQATT, CDR2 SNEGSKA, per germline (reference sequence). The CDR3 region is CSASRGGSDGYTF. The CDR3 bases are TGCAGTGCCTCTCGGGGGGGGAGTGATGGCTACACCTTC.

Many counts were recorded for this clonotype. The chain combines TRBV12-3 or TRBV12-4 with TRBJ1-5; no firm D call. Trimming removed 4 bases at V and 6 bases at J, with 19 bases between. This CDR3 is built from 16 residues. The CDR3 DNA is TGTGCCAGCAGTTCCCAAACTAACACGGGCGGTCAGCCCCAGCATTTT. It translates to CASSSQTNTGGQPQHF.

This clonotype was seen more than once but under ten times. The J gene is TRBJ2-3, the V gene TRBV30, with 9 bases identical to TRBD2. The CDR3 totals 17 residues. The V segment lost 0 bases and the J segment 2 bases; nucleotides outside the gene matches: 9. Germline V gene data show CDR1 as GTSNPN and CDR2 as SVGIG (reference sequence). Here the CDR3 DNA reads TGTGCCTGGAGTGTAGGGGCTAGCGGGGACCTCACAGATACGCAGTATTTT. Translating it yields CAWSVGASGDLTDTQYF.

With regard to this clonotype: This may stem from a read error, because a much larger clone lies one nucleotide away. The chain combines TRBV6-1 with TRBJ1-5; weak D call: TRBD1 (5 bases). CDR3 length: 18 amino acids. Trimming stripped 5 bases from V and 1 base from J, with 21 bases between. The germline V gene encodes CDR1 MNHNS and CDR2 SASEGT. The CDR3 is CASSPGGNVYLSNQPQHF. The CDR3 DNA reads TGTGCCAGCAGTCCGGGGGGGAACGTCTATTTGAGCAATCAGCCCCAGCATTTT.

In nucleotides, the CDR3 is TGTGCCAGCAGCTCTCAACTAGCGGGATACTCAGGGACGCAGTATTTT. Translation gives CASSSQLAGYSGTQYF. The rearrangement links TRBV7-6 to TRBJ2-3, with 10 bases aligning to TRBD2. In germline, CDR1 is SGHVS, CDR2 FNYEAQ. This CDR3 has 16 amino acids. V gave up 4 bases and J gave up 9 bases; unmatched junction bases: 13.

The rearrangement uses TRBV6-1 and TRBJ1-2, with a possible D match to TRBD1 (6 bases). The CDR3 has 15 amino acids. Germline V gene data show CDR1 as MNHNS and CDR2 as SASEGT. V was pared by 6 bases and J by 7 bases, with 21 bases between. The CDR3 DNA reads TGTGCCAGCAGCCAAATGGACAGTAACCAGGGTGGCTACACCTTC. It encodes CASSQMDSNQGGYTF.

This clonotype was seen more than once but under ten times. The chain recombines TRBV6-1 with TRBJ1-1; D uncertain. Germline V gene sequence: CDR1 MNHNS, CDR2 SASEGT. The CDR3 is made up of 17 amino acids. Between the trimmed V and J ends, which lost 3 bases and 6 bases, there was a span of 23 bases. CDR3 DNA: TGTGCCAGCAGTGACCCCCCAACGGGGTTCGTTGAGGCTGAAGCTTTCTTT. Translating gives CASSDPPTGFVEAEAFF.

This rearrangement joins TRBV24-1 to TRBJ2-2, with a possible D match to TRBD1 (6 bases). CDR1 KGHDR and CDR2 SFDVKD come from the germline V gene. V was pared by 4 bases and J by 2 bases, with 10 bases between. This CDR3 region has 15 residues. The CDR3 reads CATSDGQFNTGELFF. In DNA form, the CDR3 reads TGTGCCACCAGTGACGGACAGTTCAACACCGGGGAGCTGTTTTTT.

The chain employs TRBV7-2 and TRBJ1-4; TRBD1 might be the D (5 bases). Trimming took off 5 bases at V and 8 bases at J, with 21 bases between the two ends. CDR1 is SGHTA and CDR2 is FQGNSA in the germline V gene. The CDR3 is 16 residues long. CDR3 residues: CASSSYGWGESEKLFF. CDR3 coding DNA: TGTGCCAGCAGCAGCTATGGATGGGGGGAATCAGAAAAACTGTTTTTT.

There are many counts of this clonotype. This chain links TRBV20-1 with TRBJ2-3, with 12 positions matching TRBD2. The V segment lost 3 bases and the J segment 0 bases; nucleotides outside the gene matches: 1. Germline V lookup: CDR1 DFQATT, CDR2 SNEGSKA (reference sequence). CDR3 length equals 15 residues. CDR3 loop: CSASGLAGSTDTQYF. As DNA, the CDR3 is TGCAGTGCTAGCGGACTAGCGGGAAGCACAGATACGCAGTATTTT.

This clonotype appeared many times. The chain is built from TRBV28 and TRBJ1-6; 7 bases line up with TRBD1. The CDR3 is 16 residues long. Trimming cost V 10 bases and J 2 bases; bases outside gene matches: 11. Germline CDR1 MDHEN, CDR2 SYDVKM. CDR3 DNA sequence: TGTGCCACCAGCAAGACGGGACAGACCTATAATTCACCCCTCCACTTT. Protein sequence: CATSKTGQTYNSPLHF.

In this sample, this clonotype turned up many times. The chain combines TRBV20-1 with TRBJ2-1; TRBD2 agrees at 11 bases. The V and J ends lost 0 bases and 9 bases, in that order; junction bases with no gene match: 19. Germline CDR1 reads DFQATT; CDR2 reads SNEGSKA (reference sequence). This CDR3 has 19 amino acids. CDR3 amino acids: CSARDLFPVLAGEVGEQFF. The CDR3, as DNA: TGCAGTGCTAGAGATCTGTTCCCAGTACTAGCGGGAGAAGTTGGTGAGCAGTTCTTC.

This clonotype occurred many times. The J gene is TRBJ2-7, the V gene TRBV9, with TRBD1 identical over 7 bases. The CDR3 is 14 residues long. In germline, CDR1 is SGDLS, CDR2 YYNGEE. V dropped 4 bases and J dropped 4; count of bases not matched to a gene: 8. This CDR3 is CASSTSDRSYEQYF. As DNA, the CDR3 is TGTGCCAGCAGCACCTCGGACAGGTCTTACGAGCAGTACTTC. The variable domain in full, with the rest retrieved from reference TRBV9 and TRBJ2-7, is DSGVTQTPKHLITATGQRVTLRCSPRSGDLSVYWYQQSLDQGLQFLIQYYNGEERAKGNILERFSAQQFPDLHSELNLSSLELGDSALYFCASSTSDRSYEQYFGPGTRLTVT.

This chain uses TRBV20-1 with TRBJ2-7; tentatively, D is TRBD2 (6 bases). Trimming shortened V by 6 bases and J by 5 bases, and 8 bases separated the two germline ends. Looked up from germline, CDR1 is DFQATT and CDR2 is SNEGSKA (reference sequence). This CDR3 has 10 residues. CDR3: CSARRDEQYF. The CDR3 bases are TGCAGTGCGAGGAGGGACGAGCAGTACTTC.

This clonotype was observed a few times. The chain recombines TRBV15 with TRBJ2-7; D not resolved. Germline V gene sequence: CDR1 LNHNV, CDR2 YYDKDF (reference sequence). Trimming removed 0 bases at V and 5 bases at J, with 11 bases between. The CDR3 is 14 amino acids. CDR3 region: CATSREEGFDEQYF. CDR3 in DNA: TGTGCCACCAGCAGAGAGGAAGGGTTCGACGAGCAGTACTTC.